This T cell receptor (beta chain) originates from a study of T cell changes during pregnancy in multiple sclerosis. The CDR3 runs to 14 residues. V dropped 7 bases and J dropped 6; count of bases not matched to a gene: 14. CDR1 SQVTM and CDR2 ANQGSEA come from the germline V gene. The method was immunoSEQ multiplex PCR; TCRdb's version includes in-frame clones alone and lacks a portion of them. The table shows about 43,000 clones, with approximately 88% occurring only once. V is TRBV29-1 and J is TRBJ2-7; 8 nucleotides line up with TRBD1. The specimen was peripheral blood, collected in the first trimester of pregnancy. The sequence was obtained from a female donor in good health, enrolled as a control in a pregnancy study. The CDR3 bases are TGCAGCGGGGCCTTCGGGACAGGCCCTGTCGAGCAGTACTTC. Translated, it gives CSGAFGTGPVEQYF.